Below are 6 T cell receptor beta chains sequenced from a single sample in a study of cytomegalovirus exposure and HLA in healthy donors. The PCR was carried out with 60 Vbeta primers and 13 Jbeta primers. TCRdb's copy holds only in-frame clones and misses some; the assay was immunoSEQ multiplex PCR. This sample has tens of thousands of clones, with 78% found just once. The sequenced sample was PBMCs. These receptors all come from a man aged 18 to 30 in good health and CMV-seropositive.

The rearrangement joins TRBV30 to TRBJ2-7; 7 bases agree with TRBD1. With V trimmed by 2 bases and J by 2 bases, 6 bases remained unmatched. This CDR3 region has 14 residues. Germline CDR1 and CDR2: GTSNPN and SVGIG (reference sequence). CDR3 DNA: TGTGCCTGGAGTCCGGGGACAGCTACCTACGAGCAGTACTTC. Translating gives CAWSPGTATYEQYF.

V is TRBV7-8 and J is TRBJ2-7; 9 bases agree with TRBD1. Germline CDR1 reads SGHVS; CDR2 reads FQNEAQ. V gave up 3 bases and J gave up 2 bases; unmatched junction bases: 5. CDR3 length equals 15 residues. CDR3 bases: TGTGCCAGCAGCTTCGGACAGGGGCTCCCCTACGAGCAGTACTTC. Translated: CASSFGQGLPYEQYF.

This rearrangement joins TRBV6-1 to TRBJ1-5, with D perhaps matching TRBD1 (5 bases). The germline V gene has CDR1 MNHNS and CDR2 SASEGT. Trimming removed 8 bases at V and 3 bases at J, with 17 bases between. The CDR3 contains 15 residues. CDR3 loop: CASGLGGVFNQPQHF. DNA of the CDR3: TGTGCCAGCGGGCTGGGAGGGGTCTTCAATCAGCCCCAGCATTTT.

J is TRBJ2-5 and V is TRBV28; possibly TRBD2 for D (5 bases). V lost 6 bases and J lost 2, with 10 bases in between. This CDR3 is built from 13 residues. CDR1 is MDHEN, CDR2 SYDVKM, per germline. The CDR3 sequence: CASRERVQETQYF. The CDR3 DNA sequence: TGTGCCAGCAGGGAGAGGGTACAAGAGACCCAGTACTTC.

The chain is built from TRBV27 and TRBJ1-1, with D possibly TRBD1 on 6 matching bases. CDR1 and CDR2 (germline): MNHEY, SMNVEV (reference sequence). The V and J ends lost 2 bases and 7 bases respectively, with 11 bases between them. CDR3 length: 13 amino acids. DNA for the CDR3: TGTGCCAGCAGTTTAGGCAGGGGTAATGAAGCTTTCTTT. It is translated as CASSLGRGNEAFF.

The rearrangement links TRBV28 to TRBJ2-4, with 7 bases lining up with TRBD1. V shed 5 bases, J shed 1 base, and the junction held 5 bases outside the gene matches. CDR3 length: 15 residues. The germline gives CDR1 MDHEN, CDR2 SYDVKM. The CDR3 region is CASSPSQGAKNIQYF. CDR3 sequence (DNA): TGTGCCAGCAGTCCCTCACAGGGGGCCAAAAACATTCAGTACTTC.